This TCR beta chain was profiled in a study of T cell repertoires in cytomegalovirus infection. Study results and limitations: CMV-specific TCR beta clonotypes restricted by HLA-C dominated the ex vivo response. Accumulated public TCR beta family frequency recognized individuals carrying CMV together with the relevant HLA.

The CDR3 is 16 amino acids. CDR1 is SGHAT and CDR2 is FQNNGV in the germline V gene. Germline trimming cut 1 base from V and 2 bases from J; bases unmatched to any gene: 4. Of note for this clonotype: Its target is unknown.

TCRdb itself ran the reads through MiXCR, one entry per CDR3 protein. The data contain approximately 500,000 distinct CDR3 sequences, roughly 12% of them singletons. Sequenced: PBMCs. The chain joins TRBV11-2 to TRBJ1-5; TRBD1 matches at 8 bases. The source is a human donor in good health (CMV status not recorded). Some clones in this sample may be carry-over from other donors' samples. The CDR3 DNA sequence: TGTGCCAGCAGCTTAGTCGGGACAGGTGGCAATCAGCCCCAGCATTTT. This encodes CASSLVGTGGNQPQHF.